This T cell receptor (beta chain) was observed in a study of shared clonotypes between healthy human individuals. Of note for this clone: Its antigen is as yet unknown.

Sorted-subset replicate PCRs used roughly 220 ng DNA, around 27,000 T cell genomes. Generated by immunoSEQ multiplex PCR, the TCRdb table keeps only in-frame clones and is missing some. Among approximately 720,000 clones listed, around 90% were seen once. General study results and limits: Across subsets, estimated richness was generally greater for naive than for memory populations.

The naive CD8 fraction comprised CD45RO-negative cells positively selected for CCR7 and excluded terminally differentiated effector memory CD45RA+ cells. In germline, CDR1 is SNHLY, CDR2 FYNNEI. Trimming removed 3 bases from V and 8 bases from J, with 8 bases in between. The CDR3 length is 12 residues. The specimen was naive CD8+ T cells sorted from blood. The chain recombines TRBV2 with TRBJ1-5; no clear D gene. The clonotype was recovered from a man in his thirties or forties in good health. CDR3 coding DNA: TGTGCCAGCAGTGACTTATGGGAGCCCCAGCATTTT. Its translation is CASSDLWEPQHF. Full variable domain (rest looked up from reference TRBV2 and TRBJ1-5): EPEVTQTPSHQVTQMGQEVILRCVPISNHLYFYWYRQILGQKVEFLVSFYNNEISEKSEIFDDQFSVERPDGSNFTLKIRSTKLEDSAMYFCASSDLWEPQHFGDGTRLSIL.